Sequencing of this T cell receptor beta chain was carried out in a study of OX40 agonist ivuxolimab in advanced cancers. For the study at large: Patients treated during dose escalation were battling hepatocellular carcinoma, melanoma, renal cell or head and neck cancer. Overall study results and limits: Blood T cells, both CD4+ and CD8+, expanded clonally by week 6 at 0.1 to 3.0 mg/kg.

This clone was picked up a small number of times. Its antigen is not known. Germline assignment: CDR1 MGHRA and CDR2 YSYEKL. This CDR3 spans 16 amino acids. V lost 4 bases and J lost 0; bases outside the gene matches: 5. Assay used: immunoSEQ multiplex PCR; TCRdb lists only in-frame clones, some missing. Counted here are about 100,000 clones, about 88% occurring once; the ten biggest clones make up about 0.15%. The rearrangement uses TRBV4-1 and TRBJ2-1, with TRBD2 matching 8 bases. The sequence was obtained from an adult with an advanced solid tumor such as melanoma, head and neck, liver or kidney cancer. The material was CD4+ or CD8+ T cells sorted from blood, obtained in a trial of the OX40 agonist ivuxolimab. Here the CDR3 DNA reads TGCGCCAGCAGCCCCGGAAGCGGGAGCTCCTACAATGAGCAGTTCTTC. Amino acids: CASSPGSGSSYNEQFF.